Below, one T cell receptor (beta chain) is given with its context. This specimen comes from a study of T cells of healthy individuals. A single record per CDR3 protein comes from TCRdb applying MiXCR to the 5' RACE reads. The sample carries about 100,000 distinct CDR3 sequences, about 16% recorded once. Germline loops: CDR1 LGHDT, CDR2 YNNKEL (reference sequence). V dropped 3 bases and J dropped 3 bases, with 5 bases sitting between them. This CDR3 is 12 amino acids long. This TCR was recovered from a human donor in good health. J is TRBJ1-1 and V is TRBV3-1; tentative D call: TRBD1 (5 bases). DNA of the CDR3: TGTGCCAGCAGCCAGGGGGACACTGAAGCTTTCTTT. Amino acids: CASSQGDTEAFF.